This is a list of T cell receptor beta chains from one sample in a study of T cell repertoires in cytomegalovirus infection. TCRdb analysed the reads with MiXCR anew, one entry per CDR3 protein. The data contain hundreds of thousands of distinct CDR3 sequences, 9.6% of them seen just once; the ten biggest clones take up around 2.5%. What was sequenced was PBMCs. Source of these receptors: a human donor in good health (CMV status not recorded). Some clones in this sample may be carry-over from other donors' samples. The CDR3 runs from the conserved cysteine through the conserved F or W. The order of the fields is clone size, D gene, J gene, V gene, CDR3 length, CDR3 DNA, CDR3 protein. D genes are given only for firm matches. Clone size is not always given. Where it is, it says once, few, many or a class for expanded clones.

clone_size: many
d_call: .
j_call: TRBJ2-2
v_call: TRBV7-6
cdr3_length: 16
cdr3_nt: TGTGCCAGCAGCTTAGCGCTGGAGGGGAACACCGGGGAGCTGTTTTTT
cdr3_aa: CASSLALEGNTGELFF

clone_size: many
d_call: .
j_call: TRBJ2-2
v_call: TRBV7-2
cdr3_length: 15
cdr3_nt: TGTGCCAGCAGCTTTAGTCGAGCAAGGGCGGGGGAGCTGTTTTTT
cdr3_aa: CASSFSRARAGELFF

clone_size: many
d_call: TRBD1
j_call: TRBJ1-5
v_call: TRBV20-1
cdr3_length: 19
cdr3_nt: TGCAGTGCTGGGAGGACAGGGGGCGGTCGTGTATGGGGCAATCAGCCCCAGCATTTT
cdr3_aa: CSAGRTGGGRVWGNQPQHF

clone_size: few
d_call: .
j_call: TRBJ1-2
v_call: TRBV4-3
cdr3_length: 15
cdr3_nt: TGCGCCAGCAGCCAAGATCCGAGGGGGGCCTATGGCTACACCTTC
cdr3_aa: CASSQDPRGAYGYTF

clone_size: few
d_call: TRBD2
j_call: TRBJ2-1
v_call: TRBV6-5
cdr3_length: 17
cdr3_nt: TGTGCCAGCAGTTACCACCTCTCCAGCGGGGGTTACAATGAGCAGTTCTTC
cdr3_aa: CASSYHLSSGGYNEQFF

clone_size: few
d_call: .
j_call: TRBJ2-4
v_call: TRBV20-1
cdr3_length: 15
cdr3_nt: TGCAGTGCTAGAGATGGGGCAGGGGCTGAAAACATTCAGTACTTC
cdr3_aa: CSARDGAGAENIQYF

clone_size: many
d_call: .
j_call: TRBJ1-5
v_call: TRBV28
cdr3_length: 15
cdr3_nt: TGTGCCAGCAGTTTAGGAAGGGACGGCAATCAGCCCCAGCATTTT
cdr3_aa: CASSLGRDGNQPQHF

clone_size: few
d_call: TRBD1
j_call: TRBJ2-5
v_call: TRBV7-3
cdr3_length: 15
cdr3_nt: TGTGCCAGCAGCTTAAGGACAGGGACCTCGGAGACCCAGTACTTC
cdr3_aa: CASSLRTGTSETQYF

clone_size: many
d_call: .
j_call: TRBJ1-1
v_call: TRBV5-1
cdr3_length: 14
cdr3_nt: TGCGCCAGCAGCTTGATGGTGGCGGGCACTGAAGCTTTCTTT
cdr3_aa: CASSLMVAGTEAFF

clone_size: few
d_call: .
j_call: TRBJ2-1
v_call: TRBV25-1
cdr3_length: 17
cdr3_nt: TGTGCCAGCAGTGATCCTTCAGGGAAAGAACGAGGGAATGAGCAGTTCTTC
cdr3_aa: CASSDPSGKERGNEQFF

clone_size: few
d_call: TRBD2
j_call: TRBJ2-3
v_call: TRBV5-1
cdr3_length: 16
cdr3_nt: TGCGCCAGCAGCCTGGCACTAGCGGGGGGCCCGGATACGCAGTATTTT
cdr3_aa: CASSLALAGGPDTQYF

clone_size: .
d_call: .
j_call: TRBJ1-3
v_call: TRBV29-1
cdr3_length: 14
cdr3_nt: TGCAGCGTTGGTCTGGGGGGCTCTGGAAACACCATATATTTT
cdr3_aa: CSVGLGGSGNTIYF

clone_size: many
d_call: .
j_call: TRBJ1-2
v_call: TRBV28
cdr3_length: 12
cdr3_nt: TGTGCCAGCAGTTTATACGCCTATGGCTACACCTTC
cdr3_aa: CASSLYAYGYTF

clone_size: few
d_call: .
j_call: TRBJ1-2
v_call: TRBV20-1
cdr3_length: 11
cdr3_nt: TGCAGTGCAGCAGGCGTTTATGGCTACACCTTC
cdr3_aa: CSAAGVYGYTF

clone_size: many
d_call: TRBD2
j_call: TRBJ2-3
v_call: TRBV6-2/TRBV6-3
cdr3_length: 15
cdr3_nt: TGTGCCAGCAGTCCAGCGGGGGCGGGGACAGATACGCAGTATTTT
cdr3_aa: CASSPAGAGTDTQYF

clone_size: many
d_call: TRBD1
j_call: TRBJ1-3
v_call: TRBV7-7
cdr3_length: 15
cdr3_nt: TGTGCTACCCCGGGACAGTCGCCGACTGGAAACACCATATATTTT
cdr3_aa: CATPGQSPTGNTIYF

clone_size: many
d_call: .
j_call: TRBJ2-1
v_call: TRBV7-9
cdr3_length: 14
cdr3_nt: TGTGCCAGCAGCTTACAAGGGTATGAGGGTGAGCAGTTCTTC
cdr3_aa: CASSLQGYEGEQFF

clone_size: many
d_call: TRBD2
j_call: TRBJ2-1
v_call: TRBV24-1
cdr3_length: 16
cdr3_nt: TGTGCCACCAGTGACCTAGGACTAGCGGGGTTTAATGAGCAGTTCTTC
cdr3_aa: CATSDLGLAGFNEQFF

clone_size: .
d_call: .
j_call: TRBJ2-3
v_call: TRBV12-3/TRBV12-4
cdr3_length: 11
cdr3_nt: TGTGCCAGCACCCCCCGGGGTACGCAGTATTTT
cdr3_aa: CASTPRGTQYF

clone_size: many
d_call: .
j_call: TRBJ2-3
v_call: TRBV7-2
cdr3_length: 15
cdr3_nt: TGTGCCAGCAGCGACCGAGGGCTGCCCCCAGATACGCAGTATTTT
cdr3_aa: CASSDRGLPPDTQYF

clone_size: few
d_call: .
j_call: TRBJ2-3
v_call: TRBV10-3
cdr3_length: 14
cdr3_nt: TGTGCCATCAGTGACCGGGGAAGCACAGATACGCAGTATTTT
cdr3_aa: CAISDRGSTDTQYF

clone_size: many
d_call: .
j_call: TRBJ2-3
v_call: TRBV6-2/TRBV6-3
cdr3_length: 13
cdr3_nt: TGTGCCAGCAGTTACGGGAGCCTCCTAGCCTCAGAATTT
cdr3_aa: CASSYGSLLASEF

clone_size: .
d_call: .
j_call: TRBJ1-5
v_call: TRBV5-6
cdr3_length: 14
cdr3_nt: TGTGCCAGCAGAAGACAAATTAGCAATCAGCCCCAGCATTTT
cdr3_aa: CASRRQISNQPQHF

clone_size: many
d_call: TRBD1
j_call: TRBJ1-6
v_call: TRBV20-1
cdr3_length: 16
cdr3_nt: TGCAGTGCTAGAGGGTCCGGGACAGGGGATAATTCACCCCTCCACTTT
cdr3_aa: CSARGSGTGDNSPLHF

clone_size: many
d_call: .
j_call: TRBJ1-4
v_call: TRBV20-1
cdr3_length: 14
cdr3_nt: TGCAGTGCTAGAGCTGGGGGGGCTAATGAAAAACTGTTTTTT
cdr3_aa: CSARAGGANEKLFF

clone_size: few
d_call: .
j_call: TRBJ1-2
v_call: TRBV28
cdr3_length: 12
cdr3_nt: TGTGCCAGCAGTTTTAGCATCTATGGCTACACCTTC
cdr3_aa: CASSFSIYGYTF

clone_size: many
d_call: .
j_call: TRBJ1-4
v_call: TRBV7-9
cdr3_length: 14
cdr3_nt: TGTGCCAGCAGCTTAGTGGACAATAATGAAAAACTGTTTTTT
cdr3_aa: CASSLVDNNEKLFF